Listed here are 7 T cell receptor beta chains from one sample, sequenced in a study of blood T cell repertoires in COVID-19. TCRdb keeps only in-frame clones here, not all; method: immunoSEQ multiplex PCR. The sample has roughly 350,000 clones, roughly 90% seen once; the top ten hold about 7%. The sample comprised peripheral blood. Source of these receptors: a woman aged 70-85 years with COVID-19, enrolled during active disease.

The chain is built from TRBV9 and TRBJ2-5; the match to TRBD2 covers 10 bases. Germline loops: CDR1 SGDLS, CDR2 YYNGEE. This CDR3 is 17 amino acids long. With V trimmed by 3 bases and J by 1 base, 9 bases remained unmatched. The CDR3 is CASSGSLAGAFQETQYF. The DNA of the CDR3 is TGTGCCAGCAGCGGATCCCTAGCGGGGGCCTTCCAAGAGACCCAGTACTTC.

The V and J genes are TRBV14 and TRBJ1-6; D not resolved. Germline V gene lookup returns CDR1 SGHDN and CDR2 FVKESK. CDR3 length equals 16 residues. The V and J ends lost 1 base and 8 bases respectively, with 15 bases between them. This CDR3 reads CASSQVTGGLHSPLHF. The CDR3 DNA follows: TGTGCCAGCAGCCAAGTTACGGGAGGTTTACATTCACCCCTCCACTTT.

The rearrangement joins TRBV5-4 to TRBJ2-2, with 10 bases lining up with TRBD2. V shed 4 bases, J shed 0 bases, and the junction held 3 bases outside the gene matches. CDR1 is SGHNT, CDR2 YYREEE, per germline (reference sequence). The CDR3 extends over 16 amino acids. CDR3 sequence: CASSNLAGANTGELFF. The DNA of the CDR3 is TGTGCCAGCAGCAACCTAGCGGGGGCGAACACCGGGGAGCTGTTTTTT.

The CDR3 protein is CASSQFGQDEQYF. The CDR3 DNA is TGTGCCAGCAGCCAATTCGGACAGGACGAGCAGTACTTC. The chain couples TRBV5-5 to TRBJ2-7, with 7 bases aligning to TRBD1. The trim removed 4 bases at V and 5 bases at J, leaving 6 bases unmatched. The germline V gene has CDR1 SGHKS and CDR2 YYEKEE (reference sequence). The CDR3 is made up of 13 amino acids.

The CDR3 region has the DNA TGCGCCAGCAGCCAGCCCGGAGCAGGGAATCTCTATGGCTACACCTTC. It encodes CASSQPGAGNLYGYTF. The chain uses TRBV4-1 and TRBJ1-2, with TRBD1 as a possible D gene (5 bases). Per germline, CDR1 MGHRA and CDR2 YSYEKL. The V gene lost 3 bases and the J gene lost 4 bases, with 18 bases spanning the gap. CDR3 length: 16 residues.

This chain connects TRBV9 to TRBJ1-1, with D possibly TRBD1 on 5 matching bases. CDR1 and CDR2 (germline): SGDLS, YYNGEE. V lost 3 bases to trimming and J lost 1 base, with 10 bases between them. The CDR3 length is 14 residues. CDR3 residues: CASSGLQENTEAFF. In DNA form, the CDR3 reads TGTGCCAGCAGCGGGCTACAGGAGAACACTGAAGCTTTCTTT.

V is TRBV5-1 and J is TRBJ1-1; 8 nucleotides agree with TRBD1. CDR1 is SGHRS and CDR2 is YFSETQ in the germline V gene. This CDR3 has 14 amino acids. The V gene end was trimmed by 2 bases and the J gene end by 6 bases; junction bases not matched to a gene: 6. Written as DNA, the CDR3 is TGCGCCAGCAGCTTCACAGGGGGTGCCCCTGAAGCTTTCTTT. It translates to CASSFTGGAPEAFF.